This TCR beta chain derives from a study of blood T cell repertoires in COVID-19. Study in general: PBMCs, B-cell-depleted T cells, or T cells were the source of the cDNA or gDNA that made up the material.

The CDR3 runs 14 residues. The germline V gene has CDR1 SQVTM and CDR2 ANQGSEA. Trimming removed 1 base from V and 3 bases from J; junction bases left unmatched: 3. Measured with immunoSEQ multiplex PCR; TCRdb has only the in-frame clones, and not every one. The data contain approximately 99,000 clones, around 90% of them singletons. It was during active infection that Seattle patients were enrolled and then longitudinally followed. The chain recombines TRBV29-1 with TRBJ1-5, with TRBD1 matching 7 bases. The sample taken for sequencing was peripheral blood. This receptor was identified in a man over 45 with COVID-19, enrolled during active disease. The CDR3 DNA reads TGCAGCGTTGAAGGCAGGGGGGACAATCAGCCCCAGCATTTT. The encoded protein is CSVEGRGDNQPQHF.